Listed here is a single T cell receptor beta chain. A clone one base away is much larger, so this may be a read error. The study amplified TCR beta CDR3 regions using RNA transcripts. HTBI-primed RT-PCR formed the first round, and a multiplex PCR formed the second. A single record per CDR3 protein comes from TCRdb applying MiXCR to the multiplex PCR reads. The repertoire includes hundreds of thousands of distinct CDR3 sequences, about 20% of them detected once, and around 7% sits in the top ten. The data are from a study of Graves' ophthalmopathy and Graves' hyperthyroidism. The CDR3 contains 16 residues. The ends lost 4 bases at V and 0 bases at J; junction bases unmatched: 5. CDR1 is SGHRS and CDR2 is YFSETQ in the germline V gene.

Input material: peripheral blood. The chain joins TRBV5-1 to TRBJ2-2, with 8 bases fitting TRBD2. This TCR was recovered from a young woman with stable Graves' hyperthyroidism. Some clones in this sample may be carry-over from other donors' samples. In DNA, the CDR3 is TGCGCCAGCAGCATTCTAGCGGGCTCGAACACCGGGGAGCTGTTTTTT. Protein product: CASSILAGSNTGELFF.